This entry concerns a single T cell receptor beta chain. CDR1 is MGHDK and CDR2 is SYGVNS in the germline V gene. Trimming took 2 bases from V and 3 from J, leaving 5 bases between them. The CDR3 has 12 amino acids. This sample stems from a study of CD8+ T cells in alopecia areata. As to treatment: oral pan-JAK inhibitor, 5-10 mg twice daily. Following extraction, RNA underwent reverse transcription to cDNA, which served as the sequencing template. This table comes from immunoSEQ multiplex PCR, and its TCRdb copy is limited to in-frame clones, with some not included. Altogether about 64,000 clones are present, approximately 44% being singletons, with the ten largest covering about 20%.

This TCR came from a human donor with alopecia areata. The chain combines TRBV25-1 with TRBJ2-7; D not certain. Here the sequenced sample was CD8+ T cells sorted from blood, taken at roughly week 36, from a patient treated with tofacitinib. This CDR3 is CASSETFYEQYF. The CDR3 region has the DNA TGTGCCAGCAGTGAAACTTTCTACGAGCAGTACTTC.